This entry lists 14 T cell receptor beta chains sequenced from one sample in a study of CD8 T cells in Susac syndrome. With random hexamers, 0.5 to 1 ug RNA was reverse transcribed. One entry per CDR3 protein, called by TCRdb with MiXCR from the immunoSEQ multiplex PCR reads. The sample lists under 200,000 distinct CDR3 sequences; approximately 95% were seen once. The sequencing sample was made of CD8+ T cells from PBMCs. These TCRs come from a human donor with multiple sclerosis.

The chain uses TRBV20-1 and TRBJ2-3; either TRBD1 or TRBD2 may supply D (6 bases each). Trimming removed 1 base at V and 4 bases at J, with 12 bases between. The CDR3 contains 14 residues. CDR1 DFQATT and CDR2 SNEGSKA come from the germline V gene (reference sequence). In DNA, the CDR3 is TGCAGTGCTAGAGCTAGGGGGGTAGCAGATACGCAGTATTTT. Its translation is CSARARGVADTQYF.

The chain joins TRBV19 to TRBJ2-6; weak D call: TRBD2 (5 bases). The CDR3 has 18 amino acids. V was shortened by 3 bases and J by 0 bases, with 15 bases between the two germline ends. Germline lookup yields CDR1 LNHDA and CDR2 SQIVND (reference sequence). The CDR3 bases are TGTGCCAGTAGTATTTTCAGGACTGATTCCTCTGGGGCCAACGTCCTGACTTTC. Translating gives CASSIFRTDSSGANVLTF.

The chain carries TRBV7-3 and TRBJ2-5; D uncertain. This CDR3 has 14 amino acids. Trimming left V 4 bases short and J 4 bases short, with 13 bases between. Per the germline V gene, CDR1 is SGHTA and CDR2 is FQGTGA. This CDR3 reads CASSSGPAGETQYF. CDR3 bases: TGTGCCAGCAGCTCGGGCCCGGCAGGAGAGACCCAGTACTTC. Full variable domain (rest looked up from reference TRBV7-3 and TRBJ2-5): GAGVSQTPSNKVTEKGKYVELRCDPISGHTALYWYRQSLGQGPEFLIYFQGTGAADDSGLPNDRFFAVRPEGSVSTLKIQRTERGDSAVYLCASSSGPAGETQYFGPGTRLLVL.

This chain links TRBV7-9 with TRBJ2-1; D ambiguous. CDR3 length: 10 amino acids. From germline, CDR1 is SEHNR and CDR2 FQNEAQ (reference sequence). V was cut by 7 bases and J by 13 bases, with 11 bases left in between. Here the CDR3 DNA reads TGTGCCAGCAAGGGTACGGATCAGTTCTTC. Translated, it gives CASKGTDQFF.

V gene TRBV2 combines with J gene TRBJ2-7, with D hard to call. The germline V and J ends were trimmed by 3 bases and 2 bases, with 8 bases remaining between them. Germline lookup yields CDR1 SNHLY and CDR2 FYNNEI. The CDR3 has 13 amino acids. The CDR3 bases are TGTGCCAGCAGTGACGCCCACACCTACGAGCAGTACTTC. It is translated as CASSDAHTYEQYF.

For the CDR3, the DNA is TGCAGTGCTAGAGATGTATTTTCGGGAGACTATGGCTACACCTTC. Residues: CSARDVFSGDYGYTF. The rearrangement links TRBV20-1 to TRBJ1-2; D not certain. V was clipped by 0 bases and J by 3 bases, with 14 bases between them. The CDR3 sequence is 15 residues long. Germline loops: CDR1 DFQATT, CDR2 SNEGSKA (reference sequence).

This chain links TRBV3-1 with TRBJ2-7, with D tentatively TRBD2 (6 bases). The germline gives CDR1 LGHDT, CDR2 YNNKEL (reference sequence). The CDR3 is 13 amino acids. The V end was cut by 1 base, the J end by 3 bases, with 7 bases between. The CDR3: CASSQGGGYEQYF. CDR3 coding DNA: TGTGCCAGCAGCCAAGGGGGAGGCTACGAGCAGTACTTC.

CDR3 protein: CATSRGQGPYGYTF. DNA for the CDR3: TGTGCCACCAGCAGAGGCCAGGGACCCTATGGCTACACCTTC. The chain has TRBV15 and TRBJ1-2; maybe TRBD1 (5 bases). CDR1 LNHNV and CDR2 YYDKDF come from the germline V gene (reference sequence). Trimming left V 1 base short and J 4 bases short, with 10 bases between. The CDR3 consists of 14 residues.

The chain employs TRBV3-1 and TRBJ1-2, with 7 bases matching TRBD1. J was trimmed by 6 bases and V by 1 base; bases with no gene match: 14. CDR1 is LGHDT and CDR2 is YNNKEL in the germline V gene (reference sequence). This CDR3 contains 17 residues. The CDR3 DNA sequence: TGTGCCAGCAGCCAAGGCTACGACAGGGCTCGGTGGGATGGCTACACCTTC. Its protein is CASSQGYDRARWDGYTF.

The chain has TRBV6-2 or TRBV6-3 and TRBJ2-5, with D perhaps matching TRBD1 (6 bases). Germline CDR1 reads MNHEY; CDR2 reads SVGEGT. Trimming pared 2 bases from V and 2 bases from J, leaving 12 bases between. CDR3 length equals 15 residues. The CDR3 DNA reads TGTGCCAGCAGTTACGCTCCGGGACAACAAGAGACCCAGTACTTC. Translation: CASSYAPGQQETQYF.

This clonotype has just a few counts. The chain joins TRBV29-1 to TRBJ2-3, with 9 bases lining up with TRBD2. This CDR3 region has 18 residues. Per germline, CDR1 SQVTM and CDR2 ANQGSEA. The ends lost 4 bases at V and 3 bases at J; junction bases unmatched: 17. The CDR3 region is CSVVSTGGGGLRTDTQYF. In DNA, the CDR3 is TGCAGCGTTGTTTCTACGGGCGGGGGGGGTTTGAGGACAGATACGCAGTATTTT.

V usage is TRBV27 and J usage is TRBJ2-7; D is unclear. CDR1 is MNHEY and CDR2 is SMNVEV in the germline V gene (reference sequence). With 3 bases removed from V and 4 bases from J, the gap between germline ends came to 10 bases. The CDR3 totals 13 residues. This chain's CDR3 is CASSFGLRYEQYF. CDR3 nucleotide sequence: TGTGCCAGCAGTTTCGGTTTGAGGTACGAGCAGTACTTC.

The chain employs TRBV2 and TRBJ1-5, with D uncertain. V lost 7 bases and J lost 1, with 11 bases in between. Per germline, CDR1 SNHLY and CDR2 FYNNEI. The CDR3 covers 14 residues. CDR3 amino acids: CASTPEESNQPQHF. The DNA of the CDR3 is TGTGCCAGCACCCCAGAGGAAAGCAATCAGCCCCAGCATTTT.

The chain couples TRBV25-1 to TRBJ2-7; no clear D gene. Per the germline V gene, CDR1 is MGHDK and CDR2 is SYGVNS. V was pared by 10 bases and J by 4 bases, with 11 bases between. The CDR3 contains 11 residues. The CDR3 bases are TGTGCCACCCGAATCGGGTACGAGCAGTACTTC. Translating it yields CATRIGYEQYF.